This T cell receptor (beta chain) was sequenced in a study of control samples from healthy donors and cancer patients. Sequenced by immunoSEQ multiplex PCR; TCRdb stores in-frame clones only, minus some. The sample lists approximately 53,000 clones; 85% to 95% were seen once. Germline CDR1 is SGHRS and CDR2 is YFSETQ. The CDR3 extends over 17 amino acids. V lost 4 bases, J lost 2 bases, and 18 bases lay in between. The source material was PBMCs. The J gene is TRBJ2-2, the V gene TRBV5-1; D call uncertain. This TCR was recovered from a man in his thirties or forties with colorectal cancer. CDR3 nucleotides: TGCGCCAGCAGCCCGCGAGTGAATGTAGATAACACCGGGGAGCTGTTTTTT. Its translation: CASSPRVNVDNTGELFF.